This T cell receptor beta chain was identified in a study of cytomegalovirus exposure and HLA in healthy donors (TCRdb year 2017). General notes on the study: An earlier analysis of a few hundred of the donors reported 276 Gb of sequence data and around 120 million unique TCR beta sequences obtained from around 190 million T cells. HLA typing covered class I and class II loci at four-digit resolution. The genetic ancestry cluster associated with self-reported Caucasian donors included about four fifths of the approximately 430 genotyped donors. To predict cytomegalovirus infection status, the study brought together high-throughput TCR immunosequencing, statistical association of individual TCRs with disease status, and machine learning. A later analysis re-examined previously published TCR beta repertoires from 610 or so donors and added high-resolution HLA genotyping to investigate patterns of TCR occurrence. The study aimed to test whether signatures of past pathogen exposure could be identified by cataloging public T cell receptors. To decide whether each TCR beta V gene segment behaved as functional or pseudogenic, an earlier analysis of over 500 of the donors relied on high-throughput TCR beta sequencing. In addition to the first cohort of 650 to 800 subjects, a separate validation cohort of 130 or so different subjects was used. About 300 gigabases of sequencing data and approximately 85 million unique TCR sequences were included in an early release covering around 600 HLA-typed donors. The study used immunosequencing to profile the T cell repertoires of 600 to 850 subjects and linked those repertoires to cytomegalovirus serostatus. All discovery cohort repertoires had been generated on a single sequencing platform. Genome-wide SNP genotypes for about 65% of the 666 donors were used in a later genetic analysis, which treated that subset as a discovery cohort. Across some 400 genotyped donors of the cohort, an average of approximately 240,000 unique TCR beta nucleotide sequences per donor were sequenced, and roughly 17% of those sequences were non-productive. Because of strong linkage in the cohort, roughly five DR-DQ haplotypes were treated as single units for association and clustering. Typing coverage differed by locus: A, B, C, DRB1 and DQB1 were typed in about 620-640 donors, DQA1 in approximately 520, DPA1 in around 580, and DPB1 in 450 to 480. Donor age, sex, ethnicity and CMV serostatus were collected together with the repertoire data. Rather than using new phenotypic data, the later analysis identified candidate immune exposures from TCR beta sequences and from how often those sequences occurred across donors. The paper as a whole reports these results and caveats: Because HLA typing was unavailable for some donors at each locus, only the typed subset was used in association tests. In vitro tests confirmed that a few of the cytomegalovirus-associated TCR beta chains recognize cytomegalovirus antigens. A later genetic analysis associated a missense DCLRE1C variant with V-gene and J-gene trimming of TCR beta chains, and an independent cohort replicated the association. Several of the top co-occurrence clusters appeared to be linked to parvovirus B19, influenza, CMV and Epstein-Barr virus, according to a later analysis. While some public TCRs were present in many individuals, most TCR sequences turned up only very rarely across donors. The study gave a list of 150 to 200 TCR beta chains associated with cytomegalovirus. Cytomegalovirus status was reported to be diagnosed by the classifier with high specificity and sensitivity in both the original and validation cohorts. Some IMGT-functional V segments, including TRBV6-2 and TRBV6-3, could not be told apart with the 87-base-pair reads, so those segments were excluded. In an earlier analysis of some 550 of the donors, most TCR beta V segments were observed in productive rearrangements about 87% or about 30% of the time, broadly matching IMGT annotations. Only TCR beta chains were sequenced in this cohort, and the absence of alpha or paired-chain data limited detectable features. The authors suggested that the approach could potentially be extended to other disease states and immunological phenotypes. According to a later analysis, most CMV-associated TCR beta chains appeared to be HLA-restricted, and the HLA associations seemed to be driven largely by CMV exposure. Linkage disequilibrium might explain the correlated functional status among segregating V segments, but an unknown experimental factor could not be ruled out. Roughly 17 rarely observed V segments, including chromosome 9 orphons, were excluded from the earlier analysis of some 590 of the donors because counts were too low. In a later analysis, TCR association rates were found to vary across HLA loci, with the most associated TCRs seen for DRB1 alleles and the fewest for HLA-C alleles. A later analysis found that HLA-associated TCR beta chains were more clonally expanded and had lower generation probabilities than equally common non-associated chains. CMV serostatus was the only immune exposure information available for the cohort. When HLA alleles, especially DR and DQ, strongly co-occurred, attributing TCR associations to individual alleles was difficult. A group of highly shared sequence variants was considered likely to be a technical artifact of the sequencing pipeline. A later analysis associated about 17,000 TCR beta sequences with specific HLA alleles at a false discovery rate of 0.05. A further reported finding was that TCR beta sequences accurately predicted the HLA-A and HLA-B alleles for most subjects in the first cohort. Compared with the approximately 700-donor mean, donors in an Asian-associated ancestry cluster had fewer N-insertions in productive TCRs, according to a later genetic analysis. The presence/absence analyses assumed that sequencing depth was roughly uniform across donors, and that assumption may not be true.

Including cysteine and phenylalanine, the CDR3 has 15 amino acids. Kept here is only the CDR3 DNA, which spans 45 bases and is read in frame from base 1. V trim: 4 bases; J trim: 2 bases; unmatched bases: 8. CDR1 and CDR2 (SGHRS, YFSETQ) derive from the germline V gene. The cohort was made up of 666 healthy bone marrow donors. At the time of sampling, all cohort members were nominally healthy, though unrecorded immune exposures were likely present. The donor tested CMV seropositive and was one of the 289 seropositive cohort members. A peripheral blood sample was collected from each donor, and TCR beta sequencing was performed on peripheral blood mononuclear cells. The Qiagen DNeasy Blood Extraction Kit was used to extract genomic DNA from the blood cell samples. A remark on this clone: What antigen it recognizes has not been identified. No base-level quality is on record; no much larger clone is a single base apart.

The receptor library was made with the immunoSEQ multiplex PCR assay. The multiplex PCR relied on a mix of 60 forward primers for TCR Vbeta segments and 13 reverse primers for TCR Jbeta segments. The CDR3 region of rearranged TCR beta genes was amplified from genomic DNA with a multiplex PCR assay. The Illumina HiSeq System was used to sequence the amplified TCR beta libraries as 87-base-pair reads. The source study handled its data this way. A later analysis tallied roughly 80 million unique TCR beta chains across the 666 repertoires, and about 10 million of those chains were shared by two or more donors. To remove PCR and sequencing errors, raw reads were error-corrected and collapsed into unique sequences using a nearest-neighbor algorithm that merged closely related sequences. CDR3 sequences were aligned to IMGT reference sequences to assign V, D and J gene segments. For a sequence to be retained, at least a six-nucleotide match to both a V gene segment and a J gene segment was required. A rearrangement was called productive if the CDR3 had no stop codons and remained in frame with V and J, and every other rearrangement was called non-productive. Following IMGT convention, CDR3 was defined as the stretch from the second conserved V-encoded cysteine up to the conserved J-encoded phenylalanine. The earlier analysis of fewer than 700 of the donors excluded sequences that lacked an unambiguous match to a single V gene segment. In an earlier analysis of 450 to 750 of the donors, a V segment was called functional when productive rearrangements were above 56.7%, and segregating when the standard deviation between donors exceeded 5%. A statistical classification framework was developed to diagnose cytomegalovirus status using the catalog of TCR beta chain sequences. A later analysis assigned V and J genes by comparing TCR nucleotide sequences with IMGT/GENE-DB human TR gene sequences. Using the TCRdist pipeline, a later analysis assigned CDR3 sequences along with most-parsimonious VDJ recombination scenarios. A later analysis defined each TCR beta chain by its CDR3 amino acid sequence plus V-gene family, and excluded reads lacking a unique V-gene family. To address suspected cross-contamination and a sequencing artifact, a later analysis removed some 620 highly shared, low-generation-probability nucleotide sequences. For each public chain, a later analysis derived a clonal expansion index from normalized ranks of inferred template counts within each repertoire. In a later analysis, generation probabilities were computed using a VDJ recombination model fitted to out-of-frame rearrangements, and the results were checked against IGoR. Hypergeometric tests were used in a later analysis to score TCR-TCR, TCR-HLA and TCR-CMV co-occurrence, with a repertoire-size bias correction applied to the TCR pairs. To estimate false discovery rates, a later analysis permuted the HLA or CMV assignments 20 times. In a later analysis, co-occurring TCRs were grouped with DBSCAN, and TCRdist sequence similarity was added when clustering was performed within HLA-allele-positive subsets. Repertoires with fewer than 30,000 or more than 120,000 public chains, plus five repertoires with anomalous nucleotide sharing, were excluded from co-occurrence clustering. TCRdb retrieved this table from immuneACCESS and kept in-frame rearrangements only. Not all clones are present; in checked studies, unresolved V genes account for under half, and no reason is known for the remainder. V and J calls plus clone size are reproduced from that table; the DNA served to infer D and trimming. This sample gives approximately 110,000 clones in total; 75% to 90% of them show up just once. The ten largest clones capture about 6.9% of the sample.

The rearrangement combines TRBV5-1 with TRBJ2-5; 7 junctional bases match TRBD2. Sequencing input: PBMCs. This clonotype originated in a man aged 25-45 years in good health and CMV-seropositive. The nucleotides are TGCGCCAGCAGCCAGCTTGGAGCGGGGCAAGAGACCCAGTACTTC. Protein translation: CASSQLGAGQETQYF.